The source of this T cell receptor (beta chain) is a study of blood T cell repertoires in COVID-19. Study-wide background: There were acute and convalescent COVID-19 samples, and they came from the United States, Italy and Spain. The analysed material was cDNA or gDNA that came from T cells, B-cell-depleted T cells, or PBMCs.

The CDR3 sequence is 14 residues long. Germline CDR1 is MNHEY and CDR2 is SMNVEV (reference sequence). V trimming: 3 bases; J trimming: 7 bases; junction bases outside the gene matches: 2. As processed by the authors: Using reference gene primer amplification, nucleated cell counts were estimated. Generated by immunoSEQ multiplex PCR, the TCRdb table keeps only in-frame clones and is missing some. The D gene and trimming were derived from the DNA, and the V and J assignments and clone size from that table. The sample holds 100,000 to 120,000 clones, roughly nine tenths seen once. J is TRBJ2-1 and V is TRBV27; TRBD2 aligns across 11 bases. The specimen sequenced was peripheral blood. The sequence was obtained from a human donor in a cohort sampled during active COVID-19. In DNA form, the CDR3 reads TGTGCCAGCAGTTTGCTAGCGGGAGGAAATGAGCAGTTCTTC. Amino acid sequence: CASSLLAGGNEQFF.